These T cell receptor beta chains were read from a single sample in a study of blood T cell repertoires in COVID-19. TCRdb's copy holds only in-frame clones and misses some; the assay was immunoSEQ multiplex PCR. The top ten hold approximately 9.4% of the sample, which has about 270,000 clones, roughly nine tenths seen once. The sample taken for sequencing was peripheral blood. These receptors originate from a man in his forties who had recovered from COVID-19. The CDR3 runs from the conserved cysteine through the conserved F or W. Fields, in order: clone size, V gene, J gene, D gene, CDR3 length, CDR3 protein, CDR3 DNA. A D gene is named only where the DNA matches it firmly. The listing skips clone size in some rows; elsewhere it reads once, few, many or a size class.

NA,TRBV15,TRBJ2-1,NA,14,CATSRDRRSNEQFF,TGTGCCACCAGCAGAGATCGCAGGTCCAATGAGCAGTTCTTC
NA,TRBV7-2,TRBJ2-1,TRBD2,14,CASSRSGAIDEQFF,TGTGCCAGCAGCCGTAGCGGGGCCATCGATGAGCAGTTCTTC
NA,TRBV15,TRBJ1-5,NA,14,CATSRERENQPQHF,TGTGCCACCAGCAGAGAGCGGGAAAATCAGCCCCAGCATTTT
few,TRBV5-4,TRBJ1-2,NA,14,CASSPEQVNYGYTF,TGTGCCAGCAGCCCGGAACAGGTGAACTATGGCTACACCTTC
once,TRBV6-5,TRBJ2-2,TRBD1,15,CASSPQGPNTGELFF,TGTGCCAGCAGTCCACAGGGGCCTAACACCGGGGAGCTGTTTTTT
NA,TRBV6-5,TRBJ2-2,TRBD1,16,CASSSPHRGSTGELFF,TGTGCCAGCAGTTCACCCCACAGGGGGTCGACCGGGGAGCTGTTTTTT
once,TRBV6-2/TRBV6-3,TRBJ2-2,NA,16,CASSYAAGRPTGELFF,TGTGCCAGCAGTTACGCGGCGGGGCGACCCACCGGGGAGCTGTTTTTT
NA,TRBV29-1,TRBJ2-2,NA,16,CSVGPIREANTGELFF,TGCAGCGTGGGGCCTATTAGGGAGGCGAACACCGGGGAGCTGTTTTTT
NA,TRBV23-1,TRBJ2-7,TRBD1,15,CASSQPTGYVDEQYF,TGCGCCAGCAGTCAACCGACAGGGTATGTAGACGAGCAGTACTTC
NA,TRBV7-9,TRBJ1-2,NA,13,CASSLGQFYGYTF,TGTGCCAGCAGCCTGGGGCAGTTCTATGGCTACACCTTC
NA,TRBV11-2,TRBJ1-6,NA,15,CASSLVTGSNSPLHF,TGTGCCAGCAGCTTAGTAACAGGGAGCAATTCACCCCTCCACTTT
once,TRBV15,TRBJ2-1,NA,13,CATSRDSVSEQFF,TGTGCCACCAGCAGAGATTCGGTTTCCGAGCAGTTCTTC
NA,TRBV25-1,TRBJ2-7,TRBD2,18,CASSPRGRGTSGNYEQYF,TGTGCCAGCAGTCCCCGAGGGCGCGGGACTAGCGGGAACTACGAGCAGTACTTC
NA,TRBV29-1,TRBJ2-7,NA,12,CSVEPASGEQYF,TGCAGCGTTGAACCCGCTTCCGGCGAGCAGTACTTC
NA,TRBV6-4,TRBJ1-1,NA,13,CASSPQVNTEAFF,TGTGCCAGCAGCCCACAAGTGAACACTGAAGCTTTCTTT
NA,TRBV6-2/TRBV6-3,TRBJ1-2,NA,15,CASSYISGTSNGYTF,TGTGCCAGCAGTTATATAAGCGGAACTTCTAATGGCTACACCTTC
NA,TRBV2,TRBJ2-7,NA,13,CAVLLQGYYEQYF,TGTGCCGTCCTTCTACAGGGTTACTACGAGCAGTACTTC
few,TRBV7-9,TRBJ1-1,NA,12,CASSYRDTEAFF,TGTGCCAGCAGTTACAGGGACACTGAAGCTTTCTTT
NA,TRBV5-5,TRBJ1-1,NA,14,CASSLDTWNTEAFF,TGTGCCAGCAGCTTGGACACATGGAACACTGAAGCTTTCTTT
NA,TRBV10-3,TRBJ1-2,NA,13,CAIFEGGGYGYTF,TGTGCCATCTTTGAGGGGGGGGGCTATGGCTACACCTTC
NA,TRBV29-1,TRBJ1-1,NA,14,CSVMPAGGGTEAFF,TGCAGCGTTATGCCGGCGGGGGGAGGCACTGAAGCTTTCTTT
NA,TRBV7-2,TRBJ2-1,TRBD2,16,CASSSGGVGTRHEQFF,TGTGCCAGCAGCTCCGGGGGGGTTGGGACTAGGCATGAGCAGTTCTTC
few,TRBV6-6,TRBJ2-2,NA,15,CASSYQGGWTGELFF,TGTGCCAGCAGTTATCAGGGGGGCTGGACCGGGGAGCTGTTTTTT
NA,TRBV6-5,TRBJ1-1,NA,15,CASSRQAGARTEAFF,TGTGCCAGCAGCCGTCAGGCGGGGGCGAGAACTGAAGCTTTCTTT
NA,TRBV11-2,TRBJ1-3,TRBD1,16,CASSSPGQGLGNTIYF,TGTGCCAGCAGCTCACCGGGACAGGGTCTTGGAAACACCATATATTTT
NA,TRBV29-1,TRBJ2-1,NA,12,CSVEGLDSEQFF,TGCAGCGTTGAGGGTCTAGATAGTGAGCAGTTCTTC
NA,TRBV6-2/TRBV6-3,TRBJ2-1,NA,14,CASSYFFFSGEQFF,TGTGCCAGCAGTTACTTCTTCTTTTCGGGTGAGCAGTTCTTC
NA,TRBV11-2,TRBJ2-3,NA,14,CASSQSGLTDTQYF,TGTGCCAGCAGCCAGAGCGGCCTCACAGATACGCAGTATTTT
NA,TRBV5-1,TRBJ2-5,NA,11,CASSFKETQYF,TGCGCCAGCAGCTTTAAAGAGACCCAGTACTTC
NA,TRBV11-2,TRBJ2-1,NA,13,CASSLSGVNEQFF,TGTGCCAGCAGCTTATCCGGGGTCAATGAGCAGTTCTTC
NA,TRBV11-2,TRBJ2-7,NA,15,CASSPAGGLSYEQYF,TGTGCCAGCAGCCCCGCAGGGGGGCTTTCCTACGAGCAGTACTTC
NA,TRBV11-3,TRBJ2-5,TRBD2,15,CASSLAAGGAEAQYF,TGTGCCAGCAGCCTAGCAGCGGGAGGGGCCGAGGCCCAGTACTTC
NA,TRBV3-1/TRBV3-2,TRBJ2-3,TRBD2,16,CASSQLAGASTDTQYF,TGTGCCAGCAGCCAACTAGCGGGGGCGAGCACAGATACGCAGTATTTT
NA,TRBV4-2,TRBJ2-7,TRBD1,15,CASSQDGTGVYEQYF,TGTGCCAGCAGCCAAGATGGGACAGGAGTCTACGAGCAGTACTTC
NA,TRBV9,TRBJ1-3,NA,14,CASSVASSGNTIYF,TGTGCCAGCAGCGTAGCCAGCTCTGGAAACACCATATATTTT
NA,TRBV4-1,TRBJ2-2,TRBD2,19,CASSTRPLAGGPDTGELFF,TGCGCCAGCAGCACGCGTCCTCTAGCGGGGGGGCCGGACACCGGGGAGCTGTTTTTT
NA,TRBV15,TRBJ1-1,TRBD1,16,CATSRDIGTANTEAFF,TGTGCCACCAGCAGAGATATTGGGACAGCAAACACTGAAGCTTTCTTT
NA,TRBV2,TRBJ2-6,TRBD1,19,CASVTPAGTGDRGANVLTF,TGTGCCAGCGTCACCCCGGCCGGGACAGGGGATAGAGGGGCCAACGTCCTGACTTTC
few,TRBV30,TRBJ1-5,NA,14,CAWSEGTRNQPQHF,TGTGCCTGGAGTGAAGGGACAAGAAATCAGCCCCAGCATTTT
NA,TRBV11-2,TRBJ2-5,TRBD2,15,CASSLQSGAWETQYF,TGTGCCAGCAGCTTACAAAGCGGGGCTTGGGAGACCCAGTACTTC
NA,TRBV27,TRBJ2-7,TRBD1,16,CASSLWSGTGGHEQYF,TGTGCCAGCAGTTTATGGAGTGGGACAGGGGGCCACGAGCAGTACTTC
NA,TRBV9,TRBJ2-1,TRBD2,16,CASSAPSGGARGEQFF,TGTGCCAGCAGCGCCCCCAGCGGGGGGGCGAGGGGTGAGCAGTTCTTC
NA,TRBV27,TRBJ2-7,TRBD2,16,CASSLSGTIYSYEQYF,TGTGCCAGCAGTTTATCTGGGACTATATATTCCTACGAGCAGTACTTC
NA,TRBV5-5,TRBJ2-1,TRBD2,13,CASSFSGGNEQFF,TGTGCCAGCAGCTTTAGCGGGGGCAATGAGCAGTTCTTC
NA,TRBV12-5,TRBJ2-3,NA,15,CASAPGLAGTDTQYF,TGTGCTAGTGCCCCGGGACTGGCCGGCACAGATACGCAGTATTTT
NA,TRBV6-2/TRBV6-3,TRBJ1-2,NA,11,CASSRDRGYTF,TGTGCCAGCAGCCGAGATCGGGGCTACACCTTC
NA,TRBV7-9,TRBJ2-2,TRBD2,16,CASSSSASGSIGELFF,TGTGCCAGCAGCTCCTCGGCTAGCGGGAGTATCGGGGAGCTGTTTTTT
NA,TRBV11-2,TRBJ2-5,TRBD1,14,CASSLSGGLETQYF,TGTGCCAGCAGCTTATCAGGGGGCTTAGAGACCCAGTACTTC